A single TCR beta chain is shown here with its context. Its target is not known. The data derive from a study of T-cell memory formation after mild COVID-19. Study overall: Clustering of TCRs was largely donor specific. Study-wide results and limits: Balance between CD4 and CD8 was seen in clones contracting day 15 to 85, and a CD4+ lean was seen in later expanders.

TCRdb reprocessed the 5' RACE reads with MiXCR, giving one entry per CDR3 protein. The sample holds roughly 600,000 distinct CDR3 sequences, more than 15% seen once. The specimen sequenced was PBMCs or a T cell subset sorted from them (not recorded which). This receptor was obtained from an adult woman who had mild COVID-19 (a few samples of this study predate the infection). Cell type and time point are not known.

This CDR3 is CAIRPGQGVSEAFF. The CDR3 DNA is TGTGCCATCAGACCGGGACAGGGGGTCTCTGAAGCTTTCTTT. The V and J genes are TRBV10-3 and TRBJ1-1; 11 bases are shared with TRBD1. V lost 6 bases and J lost 6; bases outside the gene matches: 6. Germline V gene sequence: CDR1 ENHRY, CDR2 SYGVKD. This CDR3 comprises 14 residues.